The sequence of this T cell receptor beta chain was determined in a study of cytomegalovirus exposure and HLA in healthy donors. This clone has only a few counts. As yet, its antigen is unknown. Primers for the PCR totalled 60 Vbeta and 13 Jbeta. The protocol was immunoSEQ multiplex PCR, while the TCRdb copy is restricted to in-frame clones and leaves out a portion. The table includes fewer than 200,000 clones, about 65% detected once. Germline assignment: CDR1 MNHEY and CDR2 SMNVEV (reference sequence). The CDR3 consists of 15 residues. The junction had 5 bases not matched to a gene; V was cut back by 3 bases and J by 2 bases. Findings and caveats of the study: Later analysis identified 17,000 or so TCR beta sequences associated with HLA alleles, using a false discovery rate threshold of 0.05.

The chain carries TRBV27 and TRBJ2-3; 7 bases map to TRBD1. The sample taken for sequencing was PBMCs. This TCR derives from a woman aged 18-29 years in good health and CMV-seropositive. CDR3 in DNA: TGTGCCAGCAGTTTGTCGACAGGGATCACAGATACGCAGTATTTT. Protein sequence: CASSLSTGITDTQYF.